These T cell receptor beta chains were read from a single sample in a study of radiotherapy plus CTLA-4 blockade in lung cancer. The protocol was immunoSEQ multiplex PCR, while the TCRdb copy is restricted to in-frame clones and leaves out a portion. The data hold about 87,000 clones, with around 90% observed a single time. Source: peripheral blood, taken from a patient treated with radiotherapy plus ipilimumab. Receptors were obtained from a human donor with non-small cell lung cancer that progressed on radiotherapy plus ipilimumab. The CDR3 runs from the conserved cysteine through the conserved F or W. A D gene is named only where the DNA matches it firmly. Part of the rows lack a size; the others show once, few, many or a class for expanded clones.

CDR3 protein: CASSAGVTGPLGGYTF
CDR3 DNA: TGTGCCAGCAGCGCCGGTGTGACAGGCCCTCTGGGTGGCTACACCTTC
clone size: NA
D gene: NA
V gene: TRBV5-5
J gene: TRBJ1-2

CDR3 protein: CASSPGTYGYTF
CDR3 DNA: TGTGCCAGCAGTCCCGGGACGTATGGCTACACCTTC
clone size: NA
D gene: NA
V gene: TRBV25-1
J gene: TRBJ1-2

CDR3 protein: CASSSRALIRAKDYGYTF
CDR3 DNA: TGTGCCAGCAGTTCACGGGCCCTAATAAGGGCTAAAGACTATGGCTACACCTTC
clone size: NA
D gene: NA
V gene: TRBV27
J gene: TRBJ1-2

CDR3 protein: CASSLGTSGNVEQFF
CDR3 DNA: TGTGCCAGCTCACTAGGGACTAGCGGGAATGTTGAGCAGTTCTTC
clone size: NA
D gene: TRBD2
V gene: TRBV18
J gene: TRBJ2-1

CDR3 protein: CASSPPGLSYEQYF
CDR3 DNA: TGTGCCAGCAGCCCCCCCGGACTTTCCTACGAGCAGTACTTC
clone size: NA
D gene: NA
V gene: TRBV7-2
J gene: TRBJ2-7

CDR3 protein: CASRWIQGDDNSPLHF
CDR3 DNA: TGTGCCAGCAGGTGGATACAGGGAGATGATAATTCACCCCTCCACTTT
clone size: few
D gene: NA
V gene: TRBV5-4
J gene: TRBJ1-6

CDR3 protein: CASSSPWEQYF
CDR3 DNA: TGTGCCAGCAGCTCCCCCTGGGAGCAGTACTTC
clone size: NA
D gene: NA
V gene: TRBV7-3
J gene: TRBJ2-7

CDR3 protein: CASSTGQGAWGGSPLHF
CDR3 DNA: TGTGCCAGCAGTACGGGACAGGGGGCATGGGGTGGTTCACCCCTCCACTTT
clone size: NA
D gene: TRBD1
V gene: TRBV27
J gene: TRBJ1-6

CDR3 protein: CASSPQDLSTDTQYF
CDR3 DNA: TGTGCCAGCAGCCCCCAAGACTTAAGCACAGATACGCAGTATTTT
clone size: NA
D gene: NA
V gene: TRBV7-8
J gene: TRBJ2-3

CDR3 protein: CASKQGLDTQYF
CDR3 DNA: TGTGCCAGCAAACAGGGCTTAGATACGCAGTATTTT
clone size: once
D gene: NA
V gene: TRBV2
J gene: TRBJ2-3

CDR3 protein: CASSSESVFRGNTIYF
CDR3 DNA: TGCGCCAGCAGCTCCGAATCCGTTTTTAGGGGAAACACCATATATTTT
clone size: NA
D gene: NA
V gene: TRBV5-1
J gene: TRBJ1-3

CDR3 protein: CASSPFLAGELFF
CDR3 DNA: TGTGCCAGCAGCCCCTTTTTAGCCGGGGAGCTGTTTTTT
clone size: NA
D gene: NA
V gene: TRBV14
J gene: TRBJ2-2

CDR3 protein: CASGEGGLYGYTF
CDR3 DNA: TGTGCCAGCGGGGAAGGGGGCCTCTATGGCTACACCTTC
clone size: NA
D gene: TRBD1
V gene: TRBV6-5
J gene: TRBJ1-2

CDR3 protein: CASSPANSGLRGEKLFF
CDR3 DNA: TGTGCCAGCTCACCAGCAAATTCGGGGCTGAGGGGTGAAAAACTGTTTTTT
clone size: NA
D gene: NA
V gene: TRBV18
J gene: TRBJ1-4

CDR3 protein: CASSLVASLTYEQYF
CDR3 DNA: TGTGCCAGCAGCTTGGTGGCTAGCTTAACCTACGAGCAGTACTTC
clone size: NA
D gene: NA
V gene: TRBV5-5
J gene: TRBJ2-7

CDR3 protein: CASSPGGSNTGELFF
CDR3 DNA: TGCGCCAGCAGCCCCGGGGGCTCGAACACCGGGGAGCTGTTTTTT
clone size: once
D gene: NA
V gene: TRBV5-1
J gene: TRBJ2-2

CDR3 protein: CASSLVGGDFYEQYF
CDR3 DNA: TGTGCCAGCAGCTTAGTGGGGGGCGACTTCTACGAGCAGTACTTC
clone size: few
D gene: NA
V gene: TRBV7-9
J gene: TRBJ2-7

CDR3 protein: CVSSLKIQGAQLSGANVLTF
CDR3 DNA: TGCGTCAGCAGCCTCAAAATACAGGGGGCGCAACTCTCTGGGGCCAACGTCCTGACTTTC
clone size: NA
D gene: TRBD1
V gene: TRBV5-1
J gene: TRBJ2-6

CDR3 protein: CAWRQGGRALSEQFF
CDR3 DNA: TGTGCCTGGAGGCAGGGGGGCAGGGCCTTGAGTGAGCAGTTCTTC
clone size: NA
D gene: NA
V gene: TRBV30
J gene: TRBJ2-1

CDR3 protein: CASSYGTMGNTF
CDR3 DNA: TGTGCCAGCAGCTATGGGACAATGGGGAACACCTTC
clone size: NA
D gene: NA
V gene: TRBV13
J gene: TRBJ1-2

CDR3 protein: CASYYGYTF
CDR3 DNA: TGTGCCAGCTATTATGGCTACACCTTC
clone size: few
D gene: NA
V gene: TRBV9
J gene: TRBJ1-2

CDR3 protein: CASSRDFGSYNEQFF
CDR3 DNA: TGTGCCAGCAGTCGGGATTTCGGTTCCTACAATGAGCAGTTCTTC
clone size: NA
D gene: NA
V gene: TRBV27
J gene: TRBJ2-1

CDR3 protein: CASSYSGLSGETQYF
CDR3 DNA: TGTGCCAGCAGTTACTCGGGGCTATCGGGGGAGACCCAGTACTTC
clone size: few
D gene: NA
V gene: TRBV6-5
J gene: TRBJ2-5

CDR3 protein: CASSPRYRAETVRNTEAFF
CDR3 DNA: TGTGCCAGCTCACCAAGGTACAGAGCCGAGACCGTGAGGAACACTGAAGCTTTCTTT
clone size: once
D gene: NA
V gene: TRBV18
J gene: TRBJ1-1

CDR3 protein: CASSSLSSGGTYNEQFF
CDR3 DNA: TGTGCCAGCAGCTCCCTCTCTAGCGGGGGGACCTACAATGAGCAGTTCTTC
clone size: once
D gene: TRBD2
V gene: TRBV7-2
J gene: TRBJ2-1

CDR3 protein: CASSLETSGDYEQYF
CDR3 DNA: TGTGCTAGCAGCTTAGAGACTAGCGGCGACTACGAGCAGTACTTC
clone size: NA
D gene: TRBD2
V gene: TRBV7-7
J gene: TRBJ2-7

CDR3 protein: CASSRDRVDEKLFF
CDR3 DNA: TGCGCCAGCAGCCGGGACAGGGTCGATGAAAAACTGTTTTTT
clone size: NA
D gene: TRBD1
V gene: TRBV5-1
J gene: TRBJ1-4

CDR3 protein: CASLPGGGETQYF
CDR3 DNA: TGTGCCAGTCTACCCGGGGGTGGGGAGACCCAGTACTTC
clone size: once
D gene: NA
V gene: TRBV28
J gene: TRBJ2-5

CDR3 protein: CASSQGVPAQETQYF
CDR3 DNA: TGTGCCAGCAGCCAAGGCGTGCCGGCCCAAGAGACCCAGTACTTC
clone size: NA
D gene: NA
V gene: TRBV4-2
J gene: TRBJ2-5

CDR3 protein: CASSLPAHGDRLYF
CDR3 DNA: TGCGCCAGCAGCTTGCCCGCCCACGGGGACCGCCTGTACTTC
clone size: few
D gene: NA
V gene: TRBV5-1
J gene: TRBJ2-5

CDR3 protein: CASTPVGTGASYEQYF
CDR3 DNA: TGTGCCAGCACCCCAGTTGGGACAGGGGCCTCCTACGAGCAGTACTTC
clone size: NA
D gene: TRBD1
V gene: TRBV28
J gene: TRBJ2-7

CDR3 protein: CASSLAGDSGNTIYF
CDR3 DNA: TGCGCCAGCAGCTTAGCCGGGGACTCTGGAAACACCATATATTTT
clone size: once
D gene: NA
V gene: TRBV5-1
J gene: TRBJ1-3

CDR3 protein: CASSKGTSGSTDTQYF
CDR3 DNA: TGCGCCAGCAGCAAGGGGACTAGCGGGAGCACAGATACGCAGTATTTT
clone size: NA
D gene: TRBD2
V gene: TRBV5-1
J gene: TRBJ2-3

CDR3 protein: CASRQDSGTEAFF
CDR3 DNA: TGTGCCAGCAGGCAGGACAGTGGGACTGAAGCTTTCTTT
clone size: NA
D gene: NA
V gene: TRBV2
J gene: TRBJ1-1

CDR3 protein: CAWSRAPYQPQHF
CDR3 DNA: TGTGCCTGGAGTAGGGCGCCTTATCAGCCCCAGCATTTT
clone size: NA
D gene: NA
V gene: TRBV30
J gene: TRBJ1-5

CDR3 protein: CASSQLNTGELFF
CDR3 DNA: TGTGCCAGCAGTCAGTTAAACACCGGGGAGCTGTTTTTT
clone size: NA
D gene: NA
V gene: TRBV2
J gene: TRBJ2-2

CDR3 protein: CASSLGLAGIRTYNEQFF
CDR3 DNA: TGTGCCAGCAGCTTAGGACTAGCGGGAATTCGAACCTACAATGAGCAGTTCTTC
clone size: NA
D gene: TRBD2
V gene: TRBV7-9
J gene: TRBJ2-1

CDR3 protein: CAWSRMNTEAFF
CDR3 DNA: TGTGCCTGGAGTCGGATGAACACTGAAGCTTTCTTT
clone size: few
D gene: NA
V gene: TRBV30
J gene: TRBJ1-1